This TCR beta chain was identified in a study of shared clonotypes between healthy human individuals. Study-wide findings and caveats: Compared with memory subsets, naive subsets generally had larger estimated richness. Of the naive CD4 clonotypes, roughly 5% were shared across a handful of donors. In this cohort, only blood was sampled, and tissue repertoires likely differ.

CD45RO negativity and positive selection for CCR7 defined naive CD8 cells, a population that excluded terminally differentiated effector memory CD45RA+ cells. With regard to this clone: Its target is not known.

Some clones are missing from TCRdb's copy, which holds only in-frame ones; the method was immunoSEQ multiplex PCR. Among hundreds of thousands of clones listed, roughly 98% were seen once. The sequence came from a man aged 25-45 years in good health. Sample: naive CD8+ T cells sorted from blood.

CDR3 nucleotide sequence: TGTGCCAGCTCACCACCGAGGGGAAGCACAGATACGCAGTATTTT. Encoded protein: CASSPPRGSTDTQYF. This chain joins TRBV18 and TRBJ2-3; D may correspond to TRBD1 or TRBD2 (5 bases each). V dropped 0 bases and J dropped 0 bases, with 7 bases sitting between them. CDR1 KGHSH and CDR2 LQKENI come from the germline V gene. This CDR3 spans 15 amino acids.